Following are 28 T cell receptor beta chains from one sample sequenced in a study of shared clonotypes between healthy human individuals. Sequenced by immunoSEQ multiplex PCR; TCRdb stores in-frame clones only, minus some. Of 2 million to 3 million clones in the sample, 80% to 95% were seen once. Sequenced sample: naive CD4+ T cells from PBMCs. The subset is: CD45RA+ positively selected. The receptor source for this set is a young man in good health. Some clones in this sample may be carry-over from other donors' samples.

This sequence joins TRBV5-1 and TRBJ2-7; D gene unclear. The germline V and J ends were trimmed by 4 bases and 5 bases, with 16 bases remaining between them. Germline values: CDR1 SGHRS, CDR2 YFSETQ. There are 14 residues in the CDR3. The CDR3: CASSPSPPLHEQYF. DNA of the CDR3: TGCGCCAGCAGCCCCTCACCGCCCTTGCACGAGCAGTACTTC.

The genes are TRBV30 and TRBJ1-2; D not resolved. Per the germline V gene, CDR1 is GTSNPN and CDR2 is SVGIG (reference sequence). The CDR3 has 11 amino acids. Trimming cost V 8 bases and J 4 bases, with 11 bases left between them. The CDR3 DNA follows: TGTGCCGCAAACAGAATCTATGGCTACACCTTC. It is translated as CAANRIYGYTF.

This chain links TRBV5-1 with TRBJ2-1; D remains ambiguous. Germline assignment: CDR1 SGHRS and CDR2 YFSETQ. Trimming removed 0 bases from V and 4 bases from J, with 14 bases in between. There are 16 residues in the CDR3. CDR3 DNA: TGCGCCAGCAGCTTGGTGGCCTTCGGCCCATACAATGAGCAGTTCTTC. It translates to CASSLVAFGPYNEQFF.

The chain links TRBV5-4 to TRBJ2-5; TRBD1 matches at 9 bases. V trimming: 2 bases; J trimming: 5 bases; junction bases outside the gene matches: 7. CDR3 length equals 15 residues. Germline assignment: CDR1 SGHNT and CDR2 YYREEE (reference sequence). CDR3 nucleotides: TGTGCCAGCAGCTTAACAGGGGGCGTGGGGGAGACCCAGTACTTC. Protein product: CASSLTGGVGETQYF. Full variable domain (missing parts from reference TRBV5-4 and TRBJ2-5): ETGVTQSPTHLIKTRGQQVTLRCSSQSGHNTVSWYQQALGQGPQFIFQYYREEENGRGNFPPRFSGLQFPNYSSELNVNALELDDSALYLCASSLTGGVGETQYFGPGTRLLVL.

This CDR3 reads CASTLGGARRTDTQYF. The CDR3 DNA reads as TGTGCCAGCACCCTGGGGGGGGCGCGACGCACAGATACGCAGTATTTT. V usage is TRBV28 and J usage is TRBJ2-3; TRBD2 might be the D (7 bases). V shed 7 bases and J shed 1 base, with 18 bases lying between them. The CDR3 is 16 amino acids. Germline lookup yields CDR1 MDHEN and CDR2 SYDVKM.

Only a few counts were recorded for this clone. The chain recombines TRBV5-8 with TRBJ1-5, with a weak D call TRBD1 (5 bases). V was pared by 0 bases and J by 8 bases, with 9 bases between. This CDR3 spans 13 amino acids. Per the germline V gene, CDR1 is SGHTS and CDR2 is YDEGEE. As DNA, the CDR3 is TGTGCCAGCAGCTTGGAGAGGGGTAAGCCCCAGCATTTT. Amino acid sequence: CASSLERGKPQHF.

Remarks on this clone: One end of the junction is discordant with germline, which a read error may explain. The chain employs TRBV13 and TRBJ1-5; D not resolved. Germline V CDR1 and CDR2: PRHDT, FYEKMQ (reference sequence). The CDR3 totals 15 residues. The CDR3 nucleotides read TGTGCCAGCAGCGTAGGGAACGGGGGCAATCAGCCCCAGCATTTT. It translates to CASSVGNGGNQPQHF.

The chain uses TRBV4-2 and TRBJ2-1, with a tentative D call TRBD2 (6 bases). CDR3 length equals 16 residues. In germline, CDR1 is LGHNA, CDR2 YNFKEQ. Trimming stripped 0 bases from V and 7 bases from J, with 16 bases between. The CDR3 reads CASSQDGRERRNEQFF. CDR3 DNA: TGTGCCAGCAGCCAAGATGGGCGGGAAAGGCGGAATGAGCAGTTCTTC.

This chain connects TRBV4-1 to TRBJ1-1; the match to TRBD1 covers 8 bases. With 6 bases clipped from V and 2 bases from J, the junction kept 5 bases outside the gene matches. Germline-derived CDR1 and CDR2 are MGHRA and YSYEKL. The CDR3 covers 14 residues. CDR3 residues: CASRAAGGNTEAFF. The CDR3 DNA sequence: TGCGCCAGCAGGGCCGCAGGGGGCAACACTGAAGCTTTCTTT.

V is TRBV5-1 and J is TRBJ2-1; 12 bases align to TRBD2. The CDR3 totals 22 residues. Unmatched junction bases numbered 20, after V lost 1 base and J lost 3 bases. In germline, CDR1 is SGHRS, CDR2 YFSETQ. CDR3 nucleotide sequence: TGCGCCAGCAGCTTGCGTCCACCACCGGGACTAGCGGGTAACTGGGGCTACAATGAGCAGTTCTTC. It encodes CASSLRPPPGLAGNWGYNEQFF.

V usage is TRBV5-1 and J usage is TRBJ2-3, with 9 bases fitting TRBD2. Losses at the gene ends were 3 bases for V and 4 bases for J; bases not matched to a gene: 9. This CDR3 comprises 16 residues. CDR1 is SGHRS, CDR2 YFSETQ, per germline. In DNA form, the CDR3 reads TGCGCCAGCAGCTGGGCCCCGGGACTAGCACCAGATACGCAGTATTTT. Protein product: CASSWAPGLAPDTQYF.

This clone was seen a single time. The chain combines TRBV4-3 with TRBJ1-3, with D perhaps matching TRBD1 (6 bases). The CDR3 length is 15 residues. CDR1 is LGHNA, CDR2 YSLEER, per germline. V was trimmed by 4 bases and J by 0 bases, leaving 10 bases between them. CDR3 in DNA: TGCGCCAGCAGCCGCCGGACAGACTCTGGAAACACCATATATTTT. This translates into CASSRRTDSGNTIYF.

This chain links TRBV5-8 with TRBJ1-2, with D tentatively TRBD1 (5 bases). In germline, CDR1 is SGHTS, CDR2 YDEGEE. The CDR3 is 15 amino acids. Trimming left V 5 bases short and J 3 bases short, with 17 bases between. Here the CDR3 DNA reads TGTGCCAGCAGGAGGGTCGGGGCCGCGGACTATGGCTACACCTTC. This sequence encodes CASRRVGAADYGYTF.

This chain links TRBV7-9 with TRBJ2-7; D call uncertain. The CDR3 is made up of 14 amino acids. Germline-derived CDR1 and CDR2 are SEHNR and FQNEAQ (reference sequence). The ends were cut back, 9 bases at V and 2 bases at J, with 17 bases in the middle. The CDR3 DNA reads TGTGCCAGTAGCCGGCGGATACTACCCTACGAGCAGTACTTC. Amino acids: CASSRRILPYEQYF.

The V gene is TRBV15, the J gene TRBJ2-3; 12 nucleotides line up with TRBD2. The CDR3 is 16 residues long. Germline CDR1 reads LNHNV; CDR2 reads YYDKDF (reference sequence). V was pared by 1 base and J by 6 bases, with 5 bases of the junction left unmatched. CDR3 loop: CATSRAWTSGKDTQYF. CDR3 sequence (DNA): TGTGCCACCAGCAGAGCTTGGACTAGCGGGAAGGATACGCAGTATTTT.

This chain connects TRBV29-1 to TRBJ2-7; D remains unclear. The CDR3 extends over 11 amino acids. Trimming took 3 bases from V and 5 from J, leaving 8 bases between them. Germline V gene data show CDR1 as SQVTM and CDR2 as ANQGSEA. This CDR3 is CSVEGRNEQYF. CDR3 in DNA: TGCAGCGTTGAGGGCAGAAACGAGCAGTACTTC.

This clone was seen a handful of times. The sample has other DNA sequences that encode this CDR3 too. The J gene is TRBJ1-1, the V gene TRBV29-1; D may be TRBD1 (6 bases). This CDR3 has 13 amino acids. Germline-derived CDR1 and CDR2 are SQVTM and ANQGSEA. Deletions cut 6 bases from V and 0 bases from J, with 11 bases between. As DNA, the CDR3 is TGCAGCGTCGGACAGTTACTGAACACTGAAGCTTTCTTT. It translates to CSVGQLLNTEAFF.

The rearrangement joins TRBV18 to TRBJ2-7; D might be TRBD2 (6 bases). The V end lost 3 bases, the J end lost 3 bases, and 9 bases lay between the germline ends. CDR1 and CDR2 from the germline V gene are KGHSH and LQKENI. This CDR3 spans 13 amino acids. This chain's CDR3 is CASSPGSYYEQYF. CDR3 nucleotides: TGTGCCAGCTCACCCGGGAGCTACTACGAGCAGTACTTC.

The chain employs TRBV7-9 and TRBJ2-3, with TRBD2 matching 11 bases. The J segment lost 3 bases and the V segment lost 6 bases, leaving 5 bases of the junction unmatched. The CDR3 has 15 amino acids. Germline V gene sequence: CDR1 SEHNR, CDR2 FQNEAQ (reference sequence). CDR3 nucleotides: TGTGCCAGCAGTTCACTAGCGGGAGAAACAGATACGCAGTATTTT. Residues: CASSSLAGETDTQYF. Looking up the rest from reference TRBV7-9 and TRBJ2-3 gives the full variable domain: DTGVSQNPRHKITKRGQNVTFRCDPISEHNRLYWYRQTLGQGPEFLTYFQNEAQLEKSRLLSDRFSAERPKGSFSTLEIQRTEQGDSAMYLCASSSLAGETDTQYFGPGTRLTVL.

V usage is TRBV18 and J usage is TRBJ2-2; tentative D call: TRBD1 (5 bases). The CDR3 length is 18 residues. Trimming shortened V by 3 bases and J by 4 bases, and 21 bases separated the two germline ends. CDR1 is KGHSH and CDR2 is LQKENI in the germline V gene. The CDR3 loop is CASSPNWGRDRATGELFF. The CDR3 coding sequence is TGTGCCAGCTCACCTAATTGGGGTAGAGACAGAGCCACCGGGGAGCTGTTTTTT. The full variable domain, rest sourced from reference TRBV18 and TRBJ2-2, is NAGVMQNPRHLVRRRGQEARLRCSPMKGHSHVYWYRQLPEEGLKFMVYLQKENIIDESGMPKERFSAEFPKEGPSILRIQQVVRGDSAAYFCASSPNWGRDRATGELFFGEGSRLTVL.

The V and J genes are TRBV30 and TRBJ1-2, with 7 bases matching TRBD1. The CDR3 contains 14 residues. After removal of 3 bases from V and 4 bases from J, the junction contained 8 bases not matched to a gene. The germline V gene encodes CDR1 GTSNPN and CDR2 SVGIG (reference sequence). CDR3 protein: CAWSRQAGGYGYTF. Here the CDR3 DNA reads TGTGCCTGGAGCAGACAAGCAGGGGGCTATGGCTACACCTTC.

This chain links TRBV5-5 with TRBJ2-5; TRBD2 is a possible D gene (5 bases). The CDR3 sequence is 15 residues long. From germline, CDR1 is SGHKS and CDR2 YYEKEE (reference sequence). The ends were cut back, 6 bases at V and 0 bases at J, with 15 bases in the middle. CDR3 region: CASTSDWSYQETQYF. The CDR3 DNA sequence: TGTGCCAGCACCTCGGACTGGTCGTACCAAGAGACCCAGTACTTC.

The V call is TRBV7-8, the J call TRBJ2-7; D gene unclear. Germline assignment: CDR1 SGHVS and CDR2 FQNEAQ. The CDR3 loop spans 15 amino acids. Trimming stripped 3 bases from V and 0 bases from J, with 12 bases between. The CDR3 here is CASSLYPIGSYEQYF. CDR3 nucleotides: TGTGCCAGCAGCTTGTACCCTATCGGCTCCTACGAGCAGTACTTC.

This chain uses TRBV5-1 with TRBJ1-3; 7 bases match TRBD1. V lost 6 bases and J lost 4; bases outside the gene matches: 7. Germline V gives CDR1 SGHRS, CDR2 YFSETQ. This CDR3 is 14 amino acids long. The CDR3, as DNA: TGCGCCAGCAAATCACAGGGGTCCGGAAACACCATATATTTT. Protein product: CASKSQGSGNTIYF.

The CDR3 loop is CASSVLSDRGELFF. The DNA for the CDR3 is TGTGCCAGCAGCGTACTGAGCGACCGCGGGGAGCTGTTTTTT. The chain joins TRBV9 to TRBJ2-2; D gene uncertain. The CDR3 is 14 residues long. Trimming shortened V by 1 base and J by 7 bases, and 11 bases separated the two germline ends. Germline CDR1 reads SGDLS; CDR2 reads YYNGEE.

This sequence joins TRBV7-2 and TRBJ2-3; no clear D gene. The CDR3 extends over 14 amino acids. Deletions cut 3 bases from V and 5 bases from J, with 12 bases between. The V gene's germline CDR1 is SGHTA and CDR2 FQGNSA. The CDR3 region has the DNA TGTGCCAGCAGCTTCGATCGTGGGCGAGATACGCAGTATTTT. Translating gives CASSFDRGRDTQYF.

CDR3 in DNA: TGTGCCAGCAGCCCGGGGGACAGGAGGGCCTACGAGCAGTACTTC. Protein: CASSPGDRRAYEQYF. The chain couples TRBV7-2 to TRBJ2-7, with 8 bases that match TRBD1. The CDR3 contains 15 residues. CDR1 is SGHTA, CDR2 FQGNSA, per germline. The V gene end was trimmed by 5 bases and the J gene end by 2 bases; junction bases not matched to a gene: 8.

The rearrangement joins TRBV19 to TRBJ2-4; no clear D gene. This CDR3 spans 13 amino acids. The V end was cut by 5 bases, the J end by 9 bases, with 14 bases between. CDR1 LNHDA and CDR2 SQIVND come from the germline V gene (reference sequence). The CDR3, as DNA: TGTGCCAGTAGTCCACAGCGAATTGGCATTCAGTACTTC. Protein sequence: CASSPQRIGIQYF.